This TCR beta chain was identified in a study of blood T cell repertoires in COVID-19. Study details: Acute-phase and convalescent COVID-19 samples originated in the United States, Italy and Spain. PBMCs, B-cell-depleted T cells, or T cells were the source of the cDNA or gDNA that made up the material.

As handled by the study authors: It was from reference gene primer amplification that nucleated cell counts were estimated. The assay was immunoSEQ multiplex PCR, and TCRdb's table has in-frame clones only and misses some. The V and J calls and clone size are taken from that table; D and trimming were inferred from the DNA. The sample yields around 220,000 clones, 80% seen once. Between the trimmed V and J ends, which lost 2 bases and 3 bases, there was a span of 11 bases. There are 15 residues in the CDR3. Germline V gene data show CDR1 as MNHEY and CDR2 as SVGAGI. This TCR came from a human donor in a cohort sampled during active COVID-19. V usage is TRBV6-5 and J usage is TRBJ2-4; the D gene is possibly TRBD1 (6 bases). Sequencing was carried out using peripheral blood. The CDR3 here is CASSYTLRGKNIQYF. CDR3 nucleotides: TGTGCCAGCAGTTACACCCTCAGGGGCAAAAACATTCAGTACTTC.